This T cell receptor beta chain appears in the sequencing data of a study of vaccination and CD4 T cells after COVID-19. Notes on the study in general: There were relatively few convalescent patients studied, and there were no early post-infection timepoints.

The CDR3 spans 13 residues. Trimming shortened V by 3 bases and J by 5 bases, and 11 bases separated the two germline ends. Germline loops: CDR1 SGHRS, CDR2 YFSETQ. With the Oncomine TCR Beta short-read assay, DNA from cultured CD4+ T cells was sequenced. TCRdb re-called the PCR reads through MiXCR, storing one row per CDR3 protein. This table holds some 13,000 distinct CDR3 sequences, roughly 56% found once. Details on this clonotype: Its antigen is still unknown.

The treatment was: roughly 10-day PBMC culture with coronavirus spike peptide pools or control peptides (ViraFEST assay). PBMC cultures, at 1.5 million to 2.5 million cells per well, received 7.5 to 10 IU/ml IL-2 and about 9.2 ug/ml peptide pools. J is TRBJ1-1 and V is TRBV5-1; no reliable D call. The clonotype originates from a human donor who had recovered from COVID-19. The sequenced sample consisted of CD4+ T cells from blood, cultured in vitro. CDR3 DNA sequence: TGCGCCAGCAGCTCCGAAGGGTATACTGAAGCTTTCTTT. Translated, it gives CASSSEGYTEAFF.